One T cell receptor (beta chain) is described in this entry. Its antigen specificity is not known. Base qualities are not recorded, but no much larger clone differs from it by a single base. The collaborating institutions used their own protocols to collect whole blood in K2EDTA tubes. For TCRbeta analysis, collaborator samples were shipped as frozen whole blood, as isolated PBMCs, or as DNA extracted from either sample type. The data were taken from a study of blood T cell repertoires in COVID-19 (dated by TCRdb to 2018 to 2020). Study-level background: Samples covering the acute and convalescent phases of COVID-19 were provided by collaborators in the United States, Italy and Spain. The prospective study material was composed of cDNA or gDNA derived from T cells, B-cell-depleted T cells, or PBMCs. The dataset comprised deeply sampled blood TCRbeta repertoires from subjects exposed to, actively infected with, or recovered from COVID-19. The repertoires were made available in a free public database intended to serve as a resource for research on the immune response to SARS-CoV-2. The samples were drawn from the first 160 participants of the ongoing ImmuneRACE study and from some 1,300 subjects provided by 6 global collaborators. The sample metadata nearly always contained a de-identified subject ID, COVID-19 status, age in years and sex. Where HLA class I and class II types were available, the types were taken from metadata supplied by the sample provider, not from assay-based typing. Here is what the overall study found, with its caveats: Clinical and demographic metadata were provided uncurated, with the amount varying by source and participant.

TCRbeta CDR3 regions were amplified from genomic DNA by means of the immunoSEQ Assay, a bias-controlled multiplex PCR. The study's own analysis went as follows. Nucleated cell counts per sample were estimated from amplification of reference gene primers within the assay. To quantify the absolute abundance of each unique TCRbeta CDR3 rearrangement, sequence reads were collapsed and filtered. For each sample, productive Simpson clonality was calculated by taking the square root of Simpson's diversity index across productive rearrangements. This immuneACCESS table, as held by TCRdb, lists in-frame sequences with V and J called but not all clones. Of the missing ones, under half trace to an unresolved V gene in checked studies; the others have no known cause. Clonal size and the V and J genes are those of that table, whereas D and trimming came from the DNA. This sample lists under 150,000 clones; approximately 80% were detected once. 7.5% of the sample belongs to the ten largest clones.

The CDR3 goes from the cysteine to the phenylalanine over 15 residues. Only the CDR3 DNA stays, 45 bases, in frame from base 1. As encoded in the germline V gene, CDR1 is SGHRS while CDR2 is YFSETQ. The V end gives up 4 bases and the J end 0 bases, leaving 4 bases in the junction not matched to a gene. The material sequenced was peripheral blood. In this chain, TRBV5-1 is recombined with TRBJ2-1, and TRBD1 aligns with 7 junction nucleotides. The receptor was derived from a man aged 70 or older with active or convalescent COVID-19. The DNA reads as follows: TGCGCCAGCAGCAGCAACAGGGGCTCCTACAATGAGCAGTTCTTC. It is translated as CASSSNRGSYNEQFF. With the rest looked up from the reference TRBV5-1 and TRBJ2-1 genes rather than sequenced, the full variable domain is KAGVTQTPRYLIKTRGQQVTLSCSPISGHRSVSWYQQTPGQGLQFLFEYFSETQRNKGNFPGRFSGRQFSNSRSEMNVSTLELGDSALYLCASSSNRGSYNEQFFGPGTRLTVL.